The present TCR beta chain was sequenced within a study of response to subunit inactivated influenza vaccine (dated by TCRdb to the late 2010s). For the wider study: To follow how T cells responded to a trivalent subunit inactivated influenza vaccine, the researchers relied on deep quantitative profiling of the T cell receptor repertoire. Study-level results and caveats: The authors suggested that each seasonal influenza vaccination may recruit only a limited number of new T cells.

Receptor libraries were prepared by RT-PCR. Sequenced on an Illumina HiSeq 2500. The public reads were run again by TCRdb, first through fastp at Q25 and then through MiXCR, and only productive beta chains were kept. Each entry merges the rows of one CDR3 protein and shows their most common DNA and genes. The sample has a few hundred thousand distinct CDR3 sequences on record, just over 20% of them singletons. The ten largest make up roughly 10% of the sample. About this clonotype itself: Its target antigen remains unknown. No much larger clone exists at a distance of one base, and base qualities are not known.

The source material was PBMCs from blood, sampled around 22 months after vaccination. The sequence was obtained from a man between 50 and 69 years old who received an inactivated influenza vaccine. Donor details come from another sample of the same person, matched by shared clones.

The CDR3 here reads CASSLDLHNEQFF. The nucleotide sequence reads TGCGCCAGCAGCTTGGATCTGCACAATGAGCAGTTCTTC. The chain joins TRBV5-1 to TRBJ2-1; the D gene cannot be named for sure. At the junction V is shortened by 0 bases and J by 5 bases, with 6 bases in between. The CDR3 holds 13 amino acids from the cysteine to the phenylalanine. Just CDR3 DNA is preserved here, 39 bases in frame from base 1. CDR1 SGHRS and CDR2 YFSETQ were looked up in the germline V gene.